The 16 T cell receptor beta chains reported below all come from one sample, sequenced in a study of shared T cell receptors in the human thymus. Assay: immunoSEQ multiplex PCR; the TCRdb copy retains only in-frame clones and omits some. The sample holds over 650,000 clones, over 75% seen once. These data were also reused for a study on human thymus T cells.

The sample was thymocytes. Receptor source: a boy less than two years old with a congenital heart defect.

The CDR3 bases are TGCGCCAGCATCGGGTCACCCCTCCACTTT. Residues: CASIGSPLHF. The rearrangement links TRBV23-1 to TRBJ1-6; no clear D. TRBV23-1 has ORF status, its function being uncertain. The length of the CDR3 is 10 residues. Between the trimmed V and J ends, which lost 7 bases and 10 bases, there was a span of 5 bases.

A word on this clone: The same CDR3 is also encoded by other DNA sequences in this sample. The chain carries TRBV28 and TRBJ2-7, with D tentatively TRBD2 (6 bases). Trimming cost V 5 bases and J 4 bases, with 9 bases left between them. Germline CDR1 reads MDHEN; CDR2 reads SYDVKM. The CDR3 extends over 12 amino acids. CDR3 protein: CASSRGSYEQYF. DNA for the CDR3: TGTGCCAGCAGTCGGGGGAGTTACGAGCAGTACTTC.

This chain links TRBV5-1 with TRBJ2-7; no clear D. This CDR3 spans 16 amino acids. V shed 0 bases and J shed 4 bases, with 17 bases lying between them. The germline CDR1 and CDR2 sequences are SGHRS and YFSETQ. CDR3 amino acids: CASSLGGPRSDYEQYF. CDR3 bases: TGCGCCAGCAGCTTGGGTGGCCCTAGGAGCGATTACGAGCAGTACTTC. Full variable domain (outside the CDR3, taken from reference TRBV5-1 and TRBJ2-7): KAGVTQTPRYLIKTRGQQVTLSCSPISGHRSVSWYQQTPGQGLQFLFEYFSETQRNKGNFPGRFSGRQFSNSRSEMNVSTLELGDSALYLCASSLGGPRSDYEQYFGPGTRLTVT.

V and J are TRBV29-1 and TRBJ1-5; 8 bases match TRBD1. This CDR3 is 13 amino acids long. The V gene's germline CDR1 is SQVTM and CDR2 ANQGSEA. The J segment lost 7 bases and the V segment lost 7 bases, leaving 9 bases of the junction unmatched. The CDR3: CSAGQGWGQPQHF. For the CDR3, the DNA is TGCAGCGCCGGACAGGGTTGGGGACAGCCCCAGCATTTT.

This chain uses TRBV9 with TRBJ2-1; D possibly corresponds to TRBD2 (6 bases). The CDR3 runs to 15 residues. Germline CDR1 and CDR2: SGDLS and YYNGEE. V was cut by 3 bases and J by 7 bases, with 17 bases left in between. In nucleotides, the CDR3 is TGTGCCAGCAGCGATCCGGGAGAGGTAGCGAATGAGCAGTTCTTC. Amino acid sequence: CASSDPGEVANEQFF.

The rearrangement uses TRBV18 and TRBJ2-3; tentative D call: TRBD1 (5 bases). The length of the CDR3 is 17 residues. From germline, CDR1 is KGHSH and CDR2 LQKENI. With 3 bases removed from V and 4 bases from J, the gap between germline ends came to 20 bases. CDR3 coding DNA: TGTGCCAGCTCACCTTTCGGTTTAAGGGGTGGTCCAGATACGCAGTATTTT. Translating it yields CASSPFGLRGGPDTQYF.

This clone appeared a single time. This chain joins TRBV5-1 and TRBJ2-1; 9 nucleotides line up with TRBD1. Per the germline V gene, CDR1 is SGHRS and CDR2 is YFSETQ. The CDR3 loop spans 14 amino acids. V trimming: 1 base; J trimming: 8 bases; junction bases outside the gene matches: 4. The DNA for the CDR3 is TGCGCCAGCAGCTTGACAGGGGGCAGGGATGAGCAGTTCTTC. Amino acids: CASSLTGGRDEQFF.

The genes are TRBV27 and TRBJ2-3; the D is unclear. The ends were cut back, 7 bases at V and 8 bases at J, with 13 bases in the middle. Germline CDR1 MNHEY, CDR2 SMNVEV (reference sequence). This CDR3 region has 12 residues. For the CDR3, the DNA is TGTGCCAGCACCTCGCCTAAGAGTACGCAGTATTTT. Its translation is CASTSPKSTQYF.

The J gene is TRBJ1-4, the V gene TRBV28; D not certain. The CDR3 spans 17 residues. The germline V and J ends were trimmed by 6 bases and 5 bases, with 22 bases remaining between them. CDR1 and CDR2 (germline): MDHEN, SYDVKM. CDR3 nucleotides: TGTGCCAGCAGCCCGGGATCGGACGGGTGGGTAAATGAAAAACTGTTTTTT. It translates to CASSPGSDGWVNEKLFF.

The chain employs TRBV7-2 and TRBJ2-7, with a weak D call TRBD1 (6 bases). With 0 bases removed from V and 2 bases from J, the gap between germline ends came to 11 bases. The CDR3 sequence is 15 residues long. The germline gives CDR1 SGHTA, CDR2 FQGNSA. The CDR3 region has the DNA TGTGCCAGCAGCTTAGCTTTGGGACAAACCTACGAGCAGTACTTC. Protein product: CASSLALGQTYEQYF. Full variable domain (remainder filled in from reference TRBV7-2 and TRBJ2-7): GAGVSQSPSNKVTEKGKDVELRCDPISGHTALYWYRQSLGQGLEFLIYFQGNSAPDKSGLPSDRFSAERTGGSVSTLTIQRTQQEDSAVYLCASSLALGQTYEQYFGPGTRLTVT.

The J gene is TRBJ2-5, the V gene TRBV19, with a weak D call TRBD1 (6 bases). The end of the DNA aligns better with TRBJ2-7, so the J call may be wrong. There are 14 residues in the CDR3. CDR1 is LNHDA, CDR2 SQIVND, per germline (reference sequence). The CDR3 reads CASSYTGSPYEQYF. The CDR3 bases are TGTGCCAGTAGTTATACAGGGAGCCCCTACGAGCAGTACTTC.

This clone was picked up a small number of times. The V gene is TRBV28, the J gene TRBJ2-7; possibly TRBD2 for D (5 bases). CDR1 is MDHEN and CDR2 is SYDVKM in the germline V gene. The CDR3 is made up of 15 amino acids. Trimming pared 3 bases from V and 0 bases from J, leaving 12 bases between. The CDR3 region is CASSLAGISSYEQYF. CDR3 bases: TGTGCCAGCAGTTTGGCGGGTATAAGCTCCTACGAGCAGTACTTC.

The chain employs TRBV5-4 and TRBJ2-2; a weak D match, TRBD1 (6 bases). Trimming left V 7 bases short and J 5 bases short, with 15 bases between. Germline CDR1 is SGHNT and CDR2 is YYREEE (reference sequence). This CDR3 has 14 residues. DNA for the CDR3: TGTGCCAGCCGCCGGACAGATCAAACCGGGGAGCTGTTTTTT. It specifies CASRRTDQTGELFF.

The CDR3 here is CASSLVAGNYSYNEQFF. CDR3 nucleotide sequence: TGTGCCAGCAGCTTAGTTGCGGGGAACTACTCCTACAATGAGCAGTTCTTC. The chain links TRBV7-6 to TRBJ2-1, with D possibly TRBD2 on 6 matching bases. V dropped 1 base and J dropped 0 bases, with 13 bases sitting between them. Germline CDR1 and CDR2: SGHVS and FNYEAQ. The CDR3 runs 17 residues.

The chain links TRBV9 to TRBJ2-5, with a possible D match to TRBD1 (5 bases). This CDR3 is 13 amino acids long. V gave up 5 bases and J gave up 5 bases, with 13 bases separating them. The germline CDR1 and CDR2 sequences are SGDLS and YYNGEE. CDR3 protein: CASRADSGETQYF. CDR3 bases: TGTGCCAGCAGAGCAGACAGTGGGGAGACCCAGTACTTC.

The V and J genes are TRBV18 and TRBJ2-7; D gene unclear. V gave up 6 bases and J gave up 3 bases, with 15 bases separating them. This CDR3 region has 14 residues. Germline values: CDR1 KGHSH, CDR2 LQKENI. CDR3 residues: CASSPRISHYEQYF. CDR3 in DNA: TGTGCCAGCTCTCCCCGTATATCACACTACGAGCAGTACTTC.